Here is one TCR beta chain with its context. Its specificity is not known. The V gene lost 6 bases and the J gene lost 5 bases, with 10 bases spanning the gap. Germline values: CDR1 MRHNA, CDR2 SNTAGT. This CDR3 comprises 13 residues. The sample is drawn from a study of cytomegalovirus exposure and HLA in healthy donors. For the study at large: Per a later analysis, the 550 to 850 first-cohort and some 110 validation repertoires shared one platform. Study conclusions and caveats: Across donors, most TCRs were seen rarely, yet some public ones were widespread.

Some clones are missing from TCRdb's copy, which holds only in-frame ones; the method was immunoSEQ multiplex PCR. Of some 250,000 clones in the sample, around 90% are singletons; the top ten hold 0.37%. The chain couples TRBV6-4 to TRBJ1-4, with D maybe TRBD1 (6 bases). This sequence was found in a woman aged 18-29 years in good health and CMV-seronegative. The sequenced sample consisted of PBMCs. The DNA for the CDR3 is TGTGCCAGCAGCAGGGGTTCAAATGAAAAACTGTTTTTT. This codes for CASSRGSNEKLFF.